This TCR beta chain emerged from a study of T cell responses to AZD1222 COVID-19 vaccine. Method: immunoSEQ multiplex PCR; TCRdb's copy keeps in-frame clones and lacks some. The sample has some 130,000 clones, roughly 87% seen once. The CDR3 contains 13 residues. Germline CDR1 is LGHNA and CDR2 is YSLEER. The V end lost 0 bases, the J end lost 4 bases, and 7 bases lay between the germline ends. The rearrangement uses TRBV4-3 and TRBJ2-7; the D is unclear. This sample comprised peripheral blood, obtained on day 0 of AZD1222 vaccination. The sequence was obtained from an adult in good health. Written as DNA, the CDR3 is TGCGCCAGCAGCCAAGACCTGGGATACGAGCAGTACTTC. As protein: CASSQDLGYEQYF.